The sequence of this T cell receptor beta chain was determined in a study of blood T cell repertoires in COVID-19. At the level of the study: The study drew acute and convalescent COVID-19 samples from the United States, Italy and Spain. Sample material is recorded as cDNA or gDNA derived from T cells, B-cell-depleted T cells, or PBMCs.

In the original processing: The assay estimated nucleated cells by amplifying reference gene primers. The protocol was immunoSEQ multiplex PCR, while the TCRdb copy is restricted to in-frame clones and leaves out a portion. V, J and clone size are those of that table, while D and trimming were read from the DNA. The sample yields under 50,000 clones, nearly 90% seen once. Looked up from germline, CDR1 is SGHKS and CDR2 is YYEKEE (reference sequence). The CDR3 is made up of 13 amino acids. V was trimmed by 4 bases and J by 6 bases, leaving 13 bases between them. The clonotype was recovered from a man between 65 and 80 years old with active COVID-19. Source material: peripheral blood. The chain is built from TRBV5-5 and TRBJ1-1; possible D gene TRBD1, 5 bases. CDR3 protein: CASSRPGSPEAFF. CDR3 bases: TGTGCCAGCAGCCGACCAGGGTCGCCTGAAGCTTTCTTT.